This T cell receptor beta chain was sequenced during a study of control samples from healthy donors and cancer patients. V was shortened by 7 bases and J by 5 bases, with 14 bases between the two germline ends. In germline, CDR1 is MNHEY, CDR2 SVGAGI. This CDR3 has 14 residues. Assay used: immunoSEQ multiplex PCR; TCRdb lists only in-frame clones, some missing. Seen here are some 90,000 clones, approximately 93% observed once, and the top ten hold 0.92%. This sequence originates from a woman aged 30 to 39 in good health. Sequenced material: blood. The rearrangement uses TRBV6-5 and TRBJ1-4; D gene uncertain. CDR3 in amino acids: CASKSGRGNEKLFF. As DNA, the CDR3 is TGTGCCAGCAAGTCAGGCCGGGGAAATGAAAAACTGTTTTTT.